Below, 15 T cell receptor beta chains from the same sample are listed, as sequenced in a study of blood T cells in healthy people across ages (dated by TCRdb to the mid-2010s). Receptor libraries were prepared by 5' RACE. Sequencing instrument: Illumina HiSeq 2500. A second PCR of roughly 7 to 11 cycles was performed with a sample-barcoded 5' primer and a J-beta primer mix. TCRdb handled the public reads itself, with Q25 trimming in fastp and clone calling in MiXCR, and kept productive beta chains. Duplicate CDR3 protein sequences are folded into a single record with the most common DNA and genes. Present in this sample are approximately 850,000 distinct CDR3 sequences, 55% to 75% of which were seen just once. The ten largest make up about 20% of the sample. The sequenced material came from blood. All receptors derive from a man aged 25-40 years in good health.

The rearrangement joins TRBV25-1 to TRBJ2-1; D not resolved. The CDR3 runs to 17 residues. With 1 base removed from V and 7 bases from J, the gap between germline ends came to 20 bases. Germline-derived CDR1 and CDR2 are MGHDK and SYGVNS. CDR3 region: CASSESLVGLVWNEQFF. CDR3 nucleotide sequence: TGTGCCAGCAGTGAATCCCTAGTGGGTCTAGTATGGAATGAGCAGTTCTTC. Full variable domain (outside the CDR3, taken from reference TRBV25-1 and TRBJ2-1): EADIYQTPRYLVIGTGKKITLECSQTMGHDKMYWYQQDPGMELHLIHYSYGVNSTEKGDLSSESTVSRIRTEHFPLTLESARPSHTSQYLCASSESLVGLVWNEQFFGPGTRLTVL.

The chain combines TRBV9 with TRBJ2-3; the D is unclear. CDR1 and CDR2 from the germline V gene are SGDLS and YYNGEE. V was cut by 4 bases and J by 3 bases, with 6 bases left in between. The CDR3 is 12 residues long. The CDR3 loop is CASSFMTDTQYF. The CDR3, as DNA: TGTGCCAGCAGCTTCATGACAGATACGCAGTATTTT.

The chain links TRBV20-1 to TRBJ2-7, with 7 nucleotides matching TRBD2. Germline CDR1 DFQATT, CDR2 SNEGSKA (reference sequence). CDR3 length: 15 residues. With V trimmed by 1 base and J by 3 bases, 9 bases remained unmatched. CDR3 sequence: CSARGASGAFYEQYF. CDR3 nucleotides: TGCAGTGCTAGAGGGGCCAGCGGGGCCTTCTACGAGCAGTACTTC.

This chain links TRBV21-1 with TRBJ1-5. TRBV21-1 represents a pseudogene. CDR3 length: 15 residues. CDR3 nucleotides: TGTGCCAGCAGCAATTCCAGCACATCGGGTCAGCCCCAGCATTTT. Translating it yields CASSNSSTSGQPQHF.

This sequence joins TRBV7-2 and TRBJ2-1; D gene uncertain. The V end was cut by 5 bases, the J end by 6 bases, with 11 bases between. The CDR3 totals 13 residues. Germline V gene lookup returns CDR1 SGHTA and CDR2 FQGNSA. The CDR3 DNA is TGTGCCAGCAGCCCCAATTGGGGCAATGAGCAGTTCTTC. It encodes CASSPNWGNEQFF.

This clonotype was counted between two and nine times. The J gene is TRBJ2-1, the V gene TRBV4-1; 10 bases are shared with TRBD2. Germline lookup yields CDR1 MGHRA and CDR2 YSYEKL. This CDR3 region has 16 residues. With V trimmed by 0 bases and J by 7 bases, 6 bases remained unmatched. The DNA of the CDR3 is TGCGCCAGCAGCCAAGATCCTAGCGGGGGAGGGAATGAGCAGTTCTTC. It translates to CASSQDPSGGGNEQFF.

This chain joins TRBV7-8 and TRBJ1-2; 8 bases fit TRBD1. This CDR3 spans 15 amino acids. Germline lookup yields CDR1 SGHVS and CDR2 FQNEAQ. The trim removed 3 bases at V and 3 bases at J, leaving 6 bases unmatched. CDR3 protein: CASSFIQGGDYGYTF. In nucleotides, the CDR3 is TGTGCCAGCAGCTTTATACAGGGGGGCGACTATGGCTACACCTTC.

This sequence joins TRBV11-2 and TRBJ2-7; a weak D match, TRBD2 (5 bases). The germline CDR1 and CDR2 sequences are SGHAT and FQNNGV. The CDR3 extends over 15 amino acids. Trimming cost V 6 bases and J 5 bases, with 20 bases left between them. The chain's CDR3 is CASRSIRQKRNEQYF. The CDR3 nucleotides read TGTGCCAGCAGATCCATTCGCCAAAAGCGGAACGAGCAGTACTTC. Drawing the rest from reference TRBV11-2 and TRBJ2-7, the complete variable domain is EAGVAQSPRYKIIEKRQSVAFWCNPISGHATLYWYQQILGQGPKLLIQFQNNGVVDDSQLPKDRFSAERLKGVDSTLKIQPAKLEDSAVYLCASRSIRQKRNEQYFGPGTRLTVT.

In its sample, this clonotype was seen a few times. This chain connects TRBV27 to TRBJ2-5; D is unresolved. From germline, CDR1 is MNHEY and CDR2 SMNVEV (reference sequence). This CDR3 comprises 16 residues. V lost 0 bases to trimming and J lost 4 bases, with 15 bases between them. The CDR3 DNA sequence: TGTGCCAGCAGTTTATCGTTCGGCGGCTATCGAGAGACCCAGTACTTC. This encodes CASSLSFGGYRETQYF.

The V gene is TRBV6-5, the J gene TRBJ2-6; no definite D call. This CDR3 spans 15 amino acids. The V end lost 4 bases, the J end lost 0 bases, and 7 bases lay between the germline ends. The germline V gene encodes CDR1 MNHEY and CDR2 SVGAGI. In DNA form, the CDR3 reads TGTGCCAGCAGTTTAAGGCTCTCTGGGGCCAACGTCCTGACTTTC. Its protein is CASSLRLSGANVLTF.

The chain uses TRBV29-1 and TRBJ1-2; D not certain. From germline, CDR1 is SQVTM and CDR2 ANQGSEA. V lost 4 bases to trimming and J lost 9 bases, with 6 bases between them. This CDR3 contains 9 residues. The CDR3 is CSVGESYTF. CDR3 DNA sequence: TGCAGCGTTGGTGAAAGCTACACCTTC.

J is TRBJ2-5 and V is TRBV7-2; D tentatively fits TRBD1 or TRBD2 (5 bases each). Looked up from germline, CDR1 is SGHTA and CDR2 is FQGNSA. This CDR3 comprises 13 residues. V was trimmed by 5 bases and J by 5 bases, leaving 12 bases between them. The CDR3, as DNA: TGTGCCAGCAGCCTTGGGACCGCCGAGACCCAGTACTTC. This gives the protein CASSLGTAETQYF.

This clonotype was recorded a few times. V gene TRBV20-1 combines with J gene TRBJ2-7; 9 bases map to TRBD2. This CDR3 is 16 amino acids long. The V gene end was trimmed by 4 bases and the J gene end by 3 bases; junction bases not matched to a gene: 13. Germline V gene data show CDR1 as DFQATT and CDR2 as SNEGSKA (reference sequence). CDR3 sequence: CSATRPPTSGFYEQYF. The CDR3 coding sequence is TGCAGTGCTACTCGCCCCCCGACTAGCGGATTCTACGAGCAGTACTTC.

V gene TRBV3-1 combines with J gene TRBJ2-4; 11 bases line up with TRBD2. Matching the DNA end better, TRBJ2-7 makes the J call doubtful. The CDR3 is made up of 12 amino acids. CDR1 is LGHDT, CDR2 YNNKEL, per germline (reference sequence). The CDR3 spells CATSGGHYEQYF. In DNA, the CDR3 is TGTGCCACTAGCGGGGGGCACTACGAGCAGTACTTC.

This clonotype was picked up a small number of times. The CDR3 DNA follows: TGTGCCAGCAGCTCTGGACAGGGAAACTATGGCTACACCTTC. It specifies CASSSGQGNYGYTF. This sequence joins TRBV7-2 and TRBJ1-2; 8 bases agree with TRBD1. From germline, CDR1 is SGHTA and CDR2 FQGNSA. This CDR3 spans 14 amino acids. The V segment lost 4 bases and the J segment 2 bases; nucleotides outside the gene matches: 3.